The 25 T cell receptor beta chains given below trace back to one sample, sequenced in a study of blood T cell repertoires in COVID-19. Method: immunoSEQ multiplex PCR; TCRdb's copy keeps in-frame clones and lacks some. The sample holds hundreds of thousands of clones; roughly 80% are singletons and the top ten take more than 4%. Sequenced input: PBMCs or T cells enriched from blood (not recorded which). These receptors came from a man aged 35 to 55 who had been exposed to COVID-19.

The chain couples TRBV5-4 to TRBJ1-6; 8 positions agree with TRBD1. In germline, CDR1 is SGHNT, CDR2 YYREEE (reference sequence). The CDR3 is 14 residues long. V gave up 8 bases and J gave up 9 bases; unmatched junction bases: 10. Here the CDR3 DNA reads TGTGCCAGTCAAGACGAGACAGGGGCTTCACCCCTCCACTTT. Translating gives CASQDETGASPLHF.

The V and J genes are TRBV2 and TRBJ2-2; no clear D gene. This CDR3 contains 15 residues. Per the germline V gene, CDR1 is SNHLY and CDR2 is FYNNEI. V lost 6 bases and J 3 bases, leaving 14 bases between the germline ends. DNA for the CDR3: TGTGCCAGCAGCCCCTATTCGTCTTACACCGGGGAGCTGTTTTTT. Protein product: CASSPYSSYTGELFF.

The chain uses TRBV24-1 and TRBJ2-1; possible D gene TRBD2, 6 bases. V was cut by 5 bases and J by 8 bases, with 18 bases left in between. Germline values: CDR1 KGHDR, CDR2 SFDVKD. CDR3 length: 15 amino acids. The CDR3: CATSAGLREGYEQFF. The CDR3 region has the DNA TGTGCCACCAGTGCGGGATTGCGGGAAGGTTATGAGCAGTTCTTC.

The rearrangement links TRBV28 to TRBJ1-3; TRBD1 is a possible D gene (6 bases). V lost 6 bases and J lost 3, with 12 bases in between. Germline V lookup: CDR1 MDHEN, CDR2 SYDVKM. The CDR3 sequence is 14 residues long. This chain's CDR3 is CASSAGGVGNTIYF. The CDR3 DNA follows: TGTGCCAGCAGCGCTGGGGGCGTTGGAAACACCATATATTTT.

The chain recombines TRBV6-5 with TRBJ2-7, with 9 bases lining up with TRBD1. CDR3 length equals 14 residues. Per the germline V gene, CDR1 is MNHEY and CDR2 is SVGAGI. V shed 3 bases and J 4 bases; nucleotides not matched to a gene: 4. This CDR3 is CASSYEDRGYEQYF. The CDR3 DNA is TGTGCCAGCAGTTATGAGGACAGGGGTTACGAGCAGTACTTC.

This chain links TRBV11-3 with TRBJ1-3, with unresolved D. The CDR3 totals 16 residues. CDR1 and CDR2 from the germline V gene are SGHNT and YENEEA. V lost 5 bases to trimming and J lost 4 bases, with 18 bases between them. CDR3 region: CASSPRDQVLGNTIYF. As DNA, the CDR3 is TGTGCCAGCAGCCCACGCGACCAGGTCTTAGGAAACACCATATATTTT.

The sample holds one count of this clone. The gene calls are TRBV19 and TRBJ1-3, with D tentatively TRBD1 (6 bases). Germline CDR1 reads LNHDA; CDR2 reads SQIVND (reference sequence). The CDR3 contains 15 residues. The V and J ends lost 3 bases and 3 bases respectively, with 12 bases between them. CDR3 sequence reads: CASSIQVRGGNTIYF. CDR3 coding DNA: TGTGCCAGTAGTATCCAGGTCAGGGGTGGAAACACCATATATTTT.

This chain joins TRBV29-1 and TRBJ2-7; TRBD2 might be the D (5 bases). Deletions cut 5 bases from V and 4 bases from J, with 12 bases between. Per germline, CDR1 SQVTM and CDR2 ANQGSEA. The CDR3 has 12 residues. As DNA, the CDR3 is TGCAGCGTTCGGGAATCCCATTACGAGCAGTACTTC. It codes for CSVRESHYEQYF.

This clone was recorded only once. The chain combines TRBV21-1 with TRBJ2-7; TRBD2 is the table's D call, not checked against the DNA. TRBV21-1 counts as a pseudogene. The CDR3 loop spans 21 amino acids. The CDR3 reads CASSKMEGKGYVVLMHYEQYF. CDR3 DNA sequence: TGTGCCAGCAGCAAAATGGAGGGGAAAGGGTACGTCGTGCTGATGCACTACGAGCAGTACTTC.

This clone turned up a few times. The chain combines TRBV7-3 with TRBJ1-5; 7 bases match TRBD1. V trimming: 5 bases; J trimming: 7 bases; junction bases outside the gene matches: 8. CDR1 and CDR2 from the germline V gene are SGHTA and FQGTGA. The CDR3 is 14 amino acids. In nucleotides, the CDR3 is TGTGCCAGCAGCGTAGACAGGGTTGGACAGCCCCAGCATTTT. This translates into CASSVDRVGQPQHF. Full variable domain (missing parts from reference TRBV7-3 and TRBJ1-5): GAGVSQTPSNKVTEKGKYVELRCDPISGHTALYWYRQSLGQGPEFLIYFQGTGAADDSGLPNDRFFAVRPEGSVSTLKIQRTERGDSAVYLCASSVDRVGQPQHFGDGTRLSIL.

This clone appeared a single time. V gene TRBV19 combines with J gene TRBJ1-6, with D tentatively TRBD1 (6 bases). There are 12 residues in the CDR3. The germline V gene has CDR1 LNHDA and CDR2 SQIVND (reference sequence). Between the trimmed V and J ends, which lost 9 bases and 6 bases, there was a span of 9 bases. In DNA, the CDR3 is TGTGCCAGCAGGGGCGGTAATTCACCCCTCCACTTT. Residues: CASRGGNSPLHF.

The chain recombines TRBV7-6 with TRBJ2-7, with 9 bases matching TRBD2. V was pared by 1 base and J by 2 bases, with 6 bases of the junction left unmatched. CDR3 size: 16 residues. Germline V gene lookup returns CDR1 SGHVS and CDR2 FNYEAQ. The CDR3 DNA reads as TGTGCCAGCAGCTTAGGGGCTAGCGGGACAACCTACGAGCAGTACTTC. The encoded protein is CASSLGASGTTYEQYF. Filled out from reference TRBV7-6 and TRBJ2-7, the complete variable domain reads GAGVSQSPRYKVTKRGQDVALRCDPISGHVSLYWYRQALGQGPEFLTYFNYEAQQDKSGLPNDRFSAERPEGSISTLTIQRTEQRDSAMYRCASSLGASGTTYEQYFGPGTRLTVT.

The CDR3 sequence is CASSFMSSYNEQFF. The CDR3 nucleotides are TGTGCCAGCAGCTTTATGAGCTCCTACAATGAGCAGTTCTTC. V gene TRBV7-2 combines with J gene TRBJ2-1, with D unresolved. This CDR3 spans 14 amino acids. Germline assignment: CDR1 SGHTA and CDR2 FQGNSA. V shed 3 bases and J shed 0 bases, with 6 bases lying between them. The full variable domain, rest sourced from reference TRBV7-2 and TRBJ2-1, is GAGVSQSPSNKVTEKGKDVELRCDPISGHTALYWYRQSLGQGLEFLIYFQGNSAPDKSGLPSDRFSAERTGGSVSTLTIQRTQQEDSAVYLCASSFMSSYNEQFFGPGTRLTVL.

V is TRBV6-5 and J is TRBJ1-1, with 8 bases fitting TRBD1. CDR1 and CDR2 from the germline V gene are MNHEY and SVGAGI. Trimming removed 6 bases from V and 3 bases from J; junction bases left unmatched: 3. This CDR3 region has 13 residues. CDR3 nucleotides: TGTGCCAGCAGGACAGGGGACCACACTGAAGCTTTCTTT. Translation: CASRTGDHTEAFF.

The chain combines TRBV5-1 with TRBJ1-5; D possibly corresponds to TRBD1 (6 bases). Trimming took off 4 bases at V and 5 bases at J, with 10 bases between the two ends. Germline CDR1 SGHRS, CDR2 YFSETQ. There are 13 residues in the CDR3. The CDR3 DNA is TGCGCCAGCAGCGCGGGGGGCGATCAGCCCCAGCATTTT. It is translated as CASSAGGDQPQHF.

CDR3 coding DNA: TGCAGCGTTGATGGGCCTACCCAAGAGACCCAGTACTTC. Translated, it gives CSVDGPTQETQYF. This rearrangement joins TRBV29-1 to TRBJ2-5; D unresolved. Germline V gives CDR1 SQVTM, CDR2 ANQGSEA. This CDR3 contains 13 residues. Trimming cost V 3 bases and J 1 base, with 9 bases left between them.

The V and J genes are TRBV2 and TRBJ2-7, with D possibly TRBD1 on 5 matching bases. Germline V gene sequence: CDR1 SNHLY, CDR2 FYNNEI. The length of the CDR3 is 14 residues. V was shortened by 0 bases and J by 7 bases, with 13 bases between the two germline ends. The CDR3 protein is CASSEASRDREQYF. As DNA, the CDR3 is TGTGCCAGCAGTGAAGCTTCCAGGGATAGGGAGCAGTACTTC.

This clone has ten or more counts. The identical CDR3 is also encoded by other nucleotide sequences in the sample. This chain uses TRBV7-2 with TRBJ2-7; unclear D gene. This CDR3 region has 12 residues. Germline values: CDR1 SGHTA, CDR2 FQGNSA. V was cut by 6 bases and J by 2 bases, with 8 bases left in between. The CDR3 DNA reads as TGTGCCAGCAGTTCTGGCCCCTACGAGCAGTACTTC. Translating it yields CASSSGPYEQYF.

J is TRBJ2-2 and V is TRBV11-2; weak D call: TRBD2 (5 bases). In germline, CDR1 is SGHAT, CDR2 FQNNGV. This CDR3 contains 15 residues. The ends were cut back, 3 bases at V and 4 bases at J, with 12 bases in the middle. The CDR3 DNA reads as TGTGCCAGCAGCTTTACTAGGGTATTCACCGGGGAGCTGTTTTTT. Its translation: CASSFTRVFTGELFF.

The chain links TRBV25-1 to TRBJ1-2; D possibly corresponds to TRBD1 (5 bases). Germline CDR1 MGHDK, CDR2 SYGVNS. This CDR3 region has 13 residues. The V and J ends lost 7 bases and 6 bases respectively, with 15 bases between them. The CDR3, as DNA: TGTGCCAGCAAGGCCAGGGTGGGCGATGGCTACACCTTC. Translating it yields CASKARVGDGYTF.

This clone was detected once. The rearrangement joins TRBV5-4 to TRBJ1-1, with a weak D call TRBD1 (5 bases). Germline V gene data show CDR1 as SGHNT and CDR2 as YYREEE (reference sequence). V lost 2 bases to trimming and J lost 5 bases, with 10 bases between them. The CDR3 runs to 13 residues. CDR3 in DNA: TGTGCCAGCAGCTTCAGGGTCGGGACTGAAGCTTTCTTT. Its translation is CASSFRVGTEAFF.

The chain joins TRBV27 to TRBJ1-2; 7 positions agree with TRBD1. V was clipped by 6 bases and J by 5 bases; unmatched bases: 6. The CDR3 runs 13 residues. The germline V gene has CDR1 MNHEY and CDR2 SMNVEV (reference sequence). The CDR3 DNA sequence: TGTGCCAGCAGCCCCAGGGGGAGGTATGGCTACACCTTC. Protein sequence: CASSPRGRYGYTF.

DNA for the CDR3: TGTGCCAGCAGCTTACACGGGGGGGACGAGACCCAGTACTTC. Amino acid sequence: CASSLHGGDETQYF. J is TRBJ2-5 and V is TRBV7-6; the match to TRBD2 covers 8 bases. The V gene's germline CDR1 is SGHVS and CDR2 FNYEAQ. V shed 2 bases, J shed 5 bases, and the junction held 4 bases outside the gene matches. The CDR3 sequence is 14 residues long.

The chain links TRBV19 to TRBJ2-3, with 9 positions matching TRBD2. In germline, CDR1 is LNHDA, CDR2 SQIVND (reference sequence). With 6 bases clipped from V and 2 bases from J, the junction kept 6 bases outside the gene matches. This CDR3 contains 15 residues. CDR3 bases: TGTGCCAGTAGGGGACTAGCAGATAACACAGATACGCAGTATTTT. This sequence encodes CASRGLADNTDTQYF.

V is TRBV2 and J is TRBJ2-1; TRBD2 agrees at 11 bases. Germline CDR1 reads SNHLY; CDR2 reads FYNNEI. The length of the CDR3 is 17 residues. V dropped 6 bases and J dropped 5; count of bases not matched to a gene: 12. The CDR3 region has the DNA TGTGCCAGCAGCAACAAACTAGCGGGAGTAATAGACAATGAGCAGTTCTTC. This gives the protein CASSNKLAGVIDNEQFF.